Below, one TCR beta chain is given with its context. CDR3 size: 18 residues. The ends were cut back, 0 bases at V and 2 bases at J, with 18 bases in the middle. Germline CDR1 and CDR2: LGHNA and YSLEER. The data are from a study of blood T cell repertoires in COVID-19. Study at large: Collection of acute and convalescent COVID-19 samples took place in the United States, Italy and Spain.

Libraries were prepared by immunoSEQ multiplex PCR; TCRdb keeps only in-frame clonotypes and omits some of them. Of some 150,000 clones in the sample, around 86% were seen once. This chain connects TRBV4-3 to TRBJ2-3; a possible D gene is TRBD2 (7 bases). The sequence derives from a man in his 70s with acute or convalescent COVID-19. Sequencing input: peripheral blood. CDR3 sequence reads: CASSQEPGGGGVTDTQYF. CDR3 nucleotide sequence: TGCGCCAGCAGCCAAGAGCCCGGGGGAGGGGGAGTCACAGATACGCAGTATTTT.